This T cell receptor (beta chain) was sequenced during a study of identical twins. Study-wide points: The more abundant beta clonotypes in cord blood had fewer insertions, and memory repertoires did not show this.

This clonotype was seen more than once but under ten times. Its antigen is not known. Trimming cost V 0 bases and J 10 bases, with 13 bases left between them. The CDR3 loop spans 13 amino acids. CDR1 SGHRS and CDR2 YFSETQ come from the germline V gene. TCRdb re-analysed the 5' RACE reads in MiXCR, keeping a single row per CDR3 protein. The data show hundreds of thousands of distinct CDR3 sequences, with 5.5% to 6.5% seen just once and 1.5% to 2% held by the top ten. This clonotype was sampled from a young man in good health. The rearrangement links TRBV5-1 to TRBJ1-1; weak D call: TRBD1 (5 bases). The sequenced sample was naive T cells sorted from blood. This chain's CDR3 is CASSLAWGIGAFF. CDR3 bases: TGCGCCAGCAGCTTGGCTTGGGGCATCGGAGCTTTCTTT. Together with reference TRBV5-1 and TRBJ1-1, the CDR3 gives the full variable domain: KAGVTQTPRYLIKTRGQQVTLSCSPISGHRSVSWYQQTPGQGLQFLFEYFSETQRNKGNFPGRFSGRQFSNSRSEMNVSTLELGDSALYLCASSLAWGIGAFFGQGTRLTVV.